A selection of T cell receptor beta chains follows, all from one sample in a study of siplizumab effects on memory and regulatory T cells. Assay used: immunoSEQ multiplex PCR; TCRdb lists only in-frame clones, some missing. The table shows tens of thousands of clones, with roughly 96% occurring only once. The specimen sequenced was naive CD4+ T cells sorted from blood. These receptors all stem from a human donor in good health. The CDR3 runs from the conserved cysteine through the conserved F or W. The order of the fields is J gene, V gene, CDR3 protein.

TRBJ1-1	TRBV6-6	CASTLEGTTEAFF
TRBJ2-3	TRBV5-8	CASSAPLELGTTDTQYF
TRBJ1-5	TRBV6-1	CASSDSTQPQHF
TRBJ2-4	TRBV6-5	CASSYSWGGKNIQYF
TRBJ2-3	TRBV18	CASSPPTSGGTDTQYF
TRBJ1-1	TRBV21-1	CASSTGRERGNTEAFF
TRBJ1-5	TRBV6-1	CASSVQESNQPQHF
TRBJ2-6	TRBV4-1	CASSRVLSGANVLTF
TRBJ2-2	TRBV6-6	CASSYRFGAGDGELFF
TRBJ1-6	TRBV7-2	CASSLLPRELDSPLHF
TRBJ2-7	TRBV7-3	CASSLYNSYEQYF
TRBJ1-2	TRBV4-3	CASSRGVQPAAANYGYTF
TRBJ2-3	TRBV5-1	CASSLGQIYTDTQYF
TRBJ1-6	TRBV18	CASSPLGNSPLHF
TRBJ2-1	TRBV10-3	CAIGRGGERGSYNEQFF
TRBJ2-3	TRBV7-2	CASSLISLAGVDTQYF
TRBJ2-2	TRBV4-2	CASSQDVGVLAGRGELFF
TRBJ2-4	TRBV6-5	CASSYSNVGENIQYF
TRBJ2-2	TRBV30	CAWSRLGYTGELFF
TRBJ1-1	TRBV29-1	CSVRRTENTEAFF
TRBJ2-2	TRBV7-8	CASSLVRGGSTGELFF
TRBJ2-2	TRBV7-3	CASSPTGTGELFF
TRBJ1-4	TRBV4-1	CASSQGVGEKLFF
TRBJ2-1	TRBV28	CASSLVGRVLYNEQFF
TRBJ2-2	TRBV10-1	CASTQTLITGELFF
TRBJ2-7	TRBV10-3	CAIGTGSYEQYF
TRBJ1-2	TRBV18	CASSPGVVNGYTF
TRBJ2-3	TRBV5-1	CASSTGAPDTQYF
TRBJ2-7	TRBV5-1	CASSLSSAVHEQYF
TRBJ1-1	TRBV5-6	CASSPRGRGRRAFF
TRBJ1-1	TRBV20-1	CSAPGNTEAFF
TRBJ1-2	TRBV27	CASSQQPSYGYTF
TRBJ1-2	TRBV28	CASSLGERGYTF
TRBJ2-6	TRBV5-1	CASSLTDRGQGANVLTF
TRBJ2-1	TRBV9	CASSVGLKRGADDEQFF
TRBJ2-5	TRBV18	CASSRLPGLAEETQYF
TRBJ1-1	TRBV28	CASSLQGWAEAFF